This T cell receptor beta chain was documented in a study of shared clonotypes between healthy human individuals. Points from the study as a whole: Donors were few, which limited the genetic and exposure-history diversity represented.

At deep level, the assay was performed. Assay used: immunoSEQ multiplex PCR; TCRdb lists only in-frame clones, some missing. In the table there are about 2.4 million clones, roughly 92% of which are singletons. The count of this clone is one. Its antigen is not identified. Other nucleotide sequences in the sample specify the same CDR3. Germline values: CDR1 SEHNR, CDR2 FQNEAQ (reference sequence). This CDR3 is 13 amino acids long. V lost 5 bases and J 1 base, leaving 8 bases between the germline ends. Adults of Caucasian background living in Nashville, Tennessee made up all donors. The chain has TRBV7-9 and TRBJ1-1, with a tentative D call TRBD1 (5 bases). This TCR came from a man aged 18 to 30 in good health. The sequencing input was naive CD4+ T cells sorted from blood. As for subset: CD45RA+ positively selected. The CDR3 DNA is TGTGCCAGCAGCAAAGACAGGAACACTGAAGCTTTCTTT. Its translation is CASSKDRNTEAFF.